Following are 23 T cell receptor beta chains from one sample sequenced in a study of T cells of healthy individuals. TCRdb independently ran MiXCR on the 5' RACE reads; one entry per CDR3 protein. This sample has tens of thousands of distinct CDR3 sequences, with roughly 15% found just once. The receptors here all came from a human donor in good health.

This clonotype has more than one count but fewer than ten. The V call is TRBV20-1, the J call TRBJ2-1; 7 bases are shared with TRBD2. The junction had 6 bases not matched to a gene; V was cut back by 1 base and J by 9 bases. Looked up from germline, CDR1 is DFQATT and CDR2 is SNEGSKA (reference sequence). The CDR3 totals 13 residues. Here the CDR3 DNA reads TGCAGTGCTAGAGGGGGGGGGATGTTTGAGCAGTTCTTC. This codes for CSARGGGMFEQFF.

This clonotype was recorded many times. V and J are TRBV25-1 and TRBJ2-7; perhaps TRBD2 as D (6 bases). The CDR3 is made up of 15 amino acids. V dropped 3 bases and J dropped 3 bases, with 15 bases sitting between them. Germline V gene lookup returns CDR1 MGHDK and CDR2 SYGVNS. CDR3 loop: CASSDLGRSSYEQYF. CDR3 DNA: TGTGCCAGCAGTGATTTAGGGAGGAGTAGCTACGAGCAGTACTTC.

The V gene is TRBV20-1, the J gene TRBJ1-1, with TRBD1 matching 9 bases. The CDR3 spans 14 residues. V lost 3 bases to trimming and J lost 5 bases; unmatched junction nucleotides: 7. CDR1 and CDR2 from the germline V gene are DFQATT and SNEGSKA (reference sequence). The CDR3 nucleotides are TGCAGTGCTAGTAAACAGGGGGCAAGGACTGAAGCTTTCTTT. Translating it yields CSASKQGARTEAFF.

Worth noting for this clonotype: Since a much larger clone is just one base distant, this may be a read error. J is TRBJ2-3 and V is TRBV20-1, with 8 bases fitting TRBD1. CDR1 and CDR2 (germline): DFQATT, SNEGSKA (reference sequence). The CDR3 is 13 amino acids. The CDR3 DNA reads TGCAATGCTTGGGACAGGCGCACAGATACGCAGTATTTT. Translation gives CNAWDRRTDTQYF.

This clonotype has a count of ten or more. CDR3 in DNA: TGTGCCTGGTATACACCCTTCGGGGGGGAGCTGTTTTTT. This encodes CAWYTPFGGELFF. V and J are TRBV30 and TRBJ2-2; D not certain. Per the germline V gene, CDR1 is GTSNPN and CDR2 is SVGIG (reference sequence). V lost 5 bases to trimming and J lost 8 bases, with 15 bases between them. The length of the CDR3 is 13 residues.

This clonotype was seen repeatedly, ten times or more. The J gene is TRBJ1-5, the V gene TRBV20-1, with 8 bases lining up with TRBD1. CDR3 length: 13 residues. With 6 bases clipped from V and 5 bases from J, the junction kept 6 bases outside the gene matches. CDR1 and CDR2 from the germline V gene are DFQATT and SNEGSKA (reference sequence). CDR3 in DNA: TGCAGTGCCCGGACAGGGTTGGATCAGCCCCAGCATTTT. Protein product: CSARTGLDQPQHF.

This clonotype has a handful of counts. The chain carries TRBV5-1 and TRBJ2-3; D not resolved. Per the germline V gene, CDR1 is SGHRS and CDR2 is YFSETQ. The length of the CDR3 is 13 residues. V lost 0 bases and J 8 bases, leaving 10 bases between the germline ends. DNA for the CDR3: TGCGCCAGCAGCTTGGAAGTCGTGAGTACGCAGTATTTT. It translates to CASSLEVVSTQYF.

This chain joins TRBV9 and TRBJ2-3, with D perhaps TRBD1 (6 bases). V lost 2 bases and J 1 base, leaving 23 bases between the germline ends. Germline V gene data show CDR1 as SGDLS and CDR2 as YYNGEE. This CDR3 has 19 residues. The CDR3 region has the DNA TGTGCCAGCAGCGTCCAAGGTGGGTTTGGACAGATACGCACAGATACGCAGTATTTT. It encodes CASSVQGGFGQIRTDTQYF. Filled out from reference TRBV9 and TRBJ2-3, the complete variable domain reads DSGVTQTPKHLITATGQRVTLRCSPRSGDLSVYWYQQSLDQGLQFLIQYYNGEERAKGNILERFSAQQFPDLHSELNLSSLELGDSALYFCASSVQGGFGQIRTDTQYFGPGTRLTVL.

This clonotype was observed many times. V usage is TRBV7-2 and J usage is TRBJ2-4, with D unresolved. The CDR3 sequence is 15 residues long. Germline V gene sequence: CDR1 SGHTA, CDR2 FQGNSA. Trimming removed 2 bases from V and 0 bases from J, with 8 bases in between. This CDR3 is CASSLRALAKNIQYF. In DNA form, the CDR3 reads TGTGCCAGCAGCTTACGGGCCTTAGCCAAAAACATTCAGTACTTC. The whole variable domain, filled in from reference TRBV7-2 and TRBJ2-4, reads GAGVSQSPSNKVTEKGKDVELRCDPISGHTALYWYRQSLGQGLEFLIYFQGNSAPDKSGLPSDRFSAERTGGSVSTLTIQRTQQEDSAVYLCASSLRALAKNIQYFGAGTRLSVL.

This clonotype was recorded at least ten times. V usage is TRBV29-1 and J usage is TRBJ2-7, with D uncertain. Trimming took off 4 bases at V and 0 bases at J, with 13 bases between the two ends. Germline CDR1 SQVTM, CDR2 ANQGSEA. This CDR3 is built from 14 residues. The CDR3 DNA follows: TGCAGCGTTGTAGACCGAATCCTCTCCTACGAGCAGTACTTC. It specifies CSVVDRILSYEQYF.

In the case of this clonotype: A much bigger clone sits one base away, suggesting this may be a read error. This chain's CDR3 is CASSFGGRGGNLFF. Written as DNA, the CDR3 is TGTGCCAGCAGTTTCGGAGGGAGGGGAGGAAACCTGTTTTTT. The rearrangement joins TRBV27 to TRBJ1-4, with D maybe TRBD1 (5 bases). The CDR3 sequence is 14 residues long. The germline V gene has CDR1 MNHEY and CDR2 SMNVEV (reference sequence). The V end lost 3 bases, the J end lost 14 bases, and 19 bases lay between the germline ends.

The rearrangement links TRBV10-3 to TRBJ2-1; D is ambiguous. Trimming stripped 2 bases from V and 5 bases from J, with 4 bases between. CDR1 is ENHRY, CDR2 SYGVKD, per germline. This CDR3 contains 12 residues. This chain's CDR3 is CAISELNNEQFF. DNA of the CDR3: TGTGCCATCAGTGAGCTGAACAATGAGCAGTTCTTC.

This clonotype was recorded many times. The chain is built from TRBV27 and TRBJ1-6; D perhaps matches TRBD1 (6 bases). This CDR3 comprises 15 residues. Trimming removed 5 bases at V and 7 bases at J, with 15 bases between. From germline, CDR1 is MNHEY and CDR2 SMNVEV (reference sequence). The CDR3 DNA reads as TGTGCCAGCAGTAATTATACAGGGTTGAATTCACCCCTCCACTTT. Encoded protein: CASSNYTGLNSPLHF.

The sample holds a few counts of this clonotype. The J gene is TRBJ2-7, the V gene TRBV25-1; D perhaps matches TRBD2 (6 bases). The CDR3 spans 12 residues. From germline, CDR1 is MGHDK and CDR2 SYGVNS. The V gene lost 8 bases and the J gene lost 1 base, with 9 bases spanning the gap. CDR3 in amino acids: CASLSGSYEQYF. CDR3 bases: TGTGCCAGCCTTAGCGGTTCCTACGAGCAGTACTTC.

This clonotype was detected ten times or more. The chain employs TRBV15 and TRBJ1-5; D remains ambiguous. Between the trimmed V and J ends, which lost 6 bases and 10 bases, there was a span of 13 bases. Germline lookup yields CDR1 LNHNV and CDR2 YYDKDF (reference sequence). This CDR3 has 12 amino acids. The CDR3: CATRRITGPQHF. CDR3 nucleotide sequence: TGTGCCACCAGAAGAATCACGGGTCCCCAGCATTTT.

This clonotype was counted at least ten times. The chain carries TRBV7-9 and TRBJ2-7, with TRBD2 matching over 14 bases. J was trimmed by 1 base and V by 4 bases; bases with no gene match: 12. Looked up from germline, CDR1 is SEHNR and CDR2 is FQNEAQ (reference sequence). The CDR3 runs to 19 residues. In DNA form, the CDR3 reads TGTGCCAGCAGCTCTACCGGGACTAGCGGGAGATGGGGATCCTACGAGCAGTACTTC. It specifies CASSSTGTSGRWGSYEQYF.

CDR3: CASLRQGVGYEQYF. DNA for the CDR3: TGTGCCAGCCTAAGACAGGGGGTGGGTTACGAGCAGTACTTC. This sequence joins TRBV12-3 or TRBV12-4 and TRBJ2-7; TRBD1 agrees at 9 bases. The J segment lost 4 bases and the V segment lost 8 bases, leaving 9 bases of the junction unmatched. The CDR3 contains 14 residues.

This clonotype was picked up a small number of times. As DNA, the CDR3 is TGTGCCAGCAGCTTAGTTCGCAGCCTGAACACTGAAGCTTTCTTT. Translation gives CASSLVRSLNTEAFF. V gene TRBV7-9 combines with J gene TRBJ1-1; no reliable D call. The CDR3 consists of 15 residues. Trimming stripped 1 base from V and 0 bases from J, with 9 bases between. CDR1 is SEHNR, CDR2 FQNEAQ, per germline (reference sequence).

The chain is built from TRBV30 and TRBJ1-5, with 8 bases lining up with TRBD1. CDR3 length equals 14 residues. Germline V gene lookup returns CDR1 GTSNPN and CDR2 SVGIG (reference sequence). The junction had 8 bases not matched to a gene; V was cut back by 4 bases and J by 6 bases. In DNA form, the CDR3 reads TGTGCCTGGACCAATACAGGGGGTAGTCAGCCCCAGCATTTT. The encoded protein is CAWTNTGGSQPQHF.

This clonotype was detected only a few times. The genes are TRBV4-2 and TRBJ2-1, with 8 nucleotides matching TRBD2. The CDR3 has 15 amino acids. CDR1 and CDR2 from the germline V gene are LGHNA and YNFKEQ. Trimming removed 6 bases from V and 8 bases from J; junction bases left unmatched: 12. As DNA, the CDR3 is TGTGCCAGCAGTTACGGACTAGCAGACGTTCATGAGCAGTTCTTC. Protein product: CASSYGLADVHEQFF.

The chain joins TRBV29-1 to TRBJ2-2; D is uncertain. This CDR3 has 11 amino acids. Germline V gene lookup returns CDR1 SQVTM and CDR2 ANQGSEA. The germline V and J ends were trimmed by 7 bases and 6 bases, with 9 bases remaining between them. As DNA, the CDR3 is TGCAGCGGTGGGCAAGCCGGGGAGCTGTTTTTT. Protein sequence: CSGGQAGELFF.

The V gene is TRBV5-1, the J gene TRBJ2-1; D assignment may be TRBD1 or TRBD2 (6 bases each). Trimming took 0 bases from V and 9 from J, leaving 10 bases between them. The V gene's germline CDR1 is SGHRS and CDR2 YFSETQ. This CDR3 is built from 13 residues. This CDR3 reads CASSLVEGGEQFF. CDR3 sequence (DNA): TGCGCCAGCAGCTTGGTGGAGGGGGGTGAGCAGTTCTTC.

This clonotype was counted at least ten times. The CDR3 coding sequence is TGCAGTGCTAGAGAAGGACGGAGCTTGACTGAAGCTTTCTTT. The encoded protein is CSAREGRSLTEAFF. The chain uses TRBV20-1 and TRBJ1-1; D remains unclear. V gave up 0 bases and J gave up 5 bases, with 13 bases separating them. CDR1 is DFQATT and CDR2 is SNEGSKA in the germline V gene (reference sequence). This CDR3 is built from 14 residues.